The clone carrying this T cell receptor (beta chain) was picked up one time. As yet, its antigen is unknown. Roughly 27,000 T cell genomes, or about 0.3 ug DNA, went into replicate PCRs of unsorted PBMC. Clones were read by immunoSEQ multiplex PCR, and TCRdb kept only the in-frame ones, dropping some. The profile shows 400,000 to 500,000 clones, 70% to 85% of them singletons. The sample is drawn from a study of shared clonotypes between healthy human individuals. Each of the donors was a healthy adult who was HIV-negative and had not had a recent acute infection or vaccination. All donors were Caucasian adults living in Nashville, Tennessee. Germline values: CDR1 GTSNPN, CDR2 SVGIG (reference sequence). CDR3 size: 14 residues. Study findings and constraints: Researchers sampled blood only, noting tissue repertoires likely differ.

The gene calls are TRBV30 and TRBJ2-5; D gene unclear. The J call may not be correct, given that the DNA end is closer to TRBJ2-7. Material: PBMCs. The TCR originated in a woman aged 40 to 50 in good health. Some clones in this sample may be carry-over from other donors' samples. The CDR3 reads CAWTLTSLPYEQYF. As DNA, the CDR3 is TGTGCCTGGACCTTGACGAGTCTCCCCTACGAGCAGTACTTC.